This paragraph reports one T cell receptor (beta chain). These data come from a study of CD8 T cells in Susac syndrome. Random hexamers were used to reverse transcribe the RNA input (roughly 0.5 to 1 ug). TCRdb independently ran MiXCR on the immunoSEQ multiplex PCR reads; one entry per CDR3 protein. The table includes approximately 210,000 distinct CDR3 sequences, approximately 94% detected once. The sequence was obtained from a human donor with Susac syndrome. Sequenced: CD4+ T cells from PBMCs.

The CDR3 DNA sequence: TGTGCCAGCAGTTACGGGGGGGGTTCTCAGCCCCAGCATTTT. Translation gives CASSYGGGSQPQHF. The chain uses TRBV6-2 or TRBV6-3 and TRBJ1-5; a weak D match, TRBD1 (5 bases). This CDR3 spans 14 amino acids. Between the trimmed V and J ends, which lost 2 bases and 6 bases, there was a span of 11 bases. Germline V gene sequence: CDR1 MNHEY, CDR2 SVGEGT.